The 30 T cell receptor beta chains presented below share a single source sample, sequenced in a study of CD8+ T cells in alopecia areata (dated by TCRdb to between 2018 and 2020). The label giving this sample's time point can be read as: baseline before oral tofacitinib. The library was produced with the immunoSEQ multiplex PCR assay. RNA was extracted from all samples and reverse transcribed into cDNA, which served as template for TCR sequencing. TCRdb's version of the immuneACCESS table is confined to in-frame rearrangements and falls short of the full clone set. An unresolved V gene accounts for under half of the shortfall where checked; the remainder is of unknown origin. This sample lists 130,000 to 150,000 clones; 40% to 65% were detected once. The ten biggest clones cover less than 1% of the sample. The specimen was CD4+ T cells sorted from blood, collected at week 0. The receptors were sampled from a human donor with alopecia areata.

J is TRBJ2-5 and V is TRBV5-4, with a possible D match to TRBD2 (6 bases). The germline V and J ends were trimmed by 3 bases and 1 base, with 16 bases remaining between them. This CDR3 is built from 16 residues. Germline V lookup: CDR1 SGHNT, CDR2 YYREEE (reference sequence). The CDR3 region is CASSWGAGGPQETQYF. CDR3 nucleotide sequence: TGTGCCAGCAGCTGGGGAGCGGGTGGGCCCCAAGAGACCCAGTACTTC.

This clone was found a few times. This sequence joins TRBV6-5 and TRBJ2-7; 7 positions match TRBD1. CDR1 and CDR2 from the germline V gene are MNHEY and SVGAGI. V dropped 10 bases and J dropped 4; count of bases not matched to a gene: 7. The CDR3 totals 12 residues. The CDR3 DNA follows: TGTGCCACCAGACAGGGAATATACGAGCAGTACTTC. Translating it yields CATRQGIYEQYF.

The J gene is TRBJ1-1, the V gene TRBV6-5; no clear D. The CDR3 has 15 amino acids. Germline V gives CDR1 MNHEY, CDR2 SVGAGI. Trimming took 2 bases from V and 0 from J, leaving 10 bases between them. This CDR3 reads CASSYRAPLNTEAFF. The CDR3 DNA sequence: TGTGCCAGCAGTTACCGAGCTCCACTGAACACTGAAGCTTTCTTT.

Turning to this clone: This CDR3 is also generated by other DNA sequences in the sample. The chain joins TRBV5-1 to TRBJ2-2; 7 nucleotides line up with TRBD1. The germline V gene has CDR1 SGHRS and CDR2 YFSETQ. The junction had 10 bases not matched to a gene; V was cut back by 8 bases and J by 6 bases. This CDR3 has 14 residues. The CDR3 DNA reads TGCGCCAGTAGCCCCGGACAGGTCCCCGGGGAGCTGTTTTTT. Protein product: CASSPGQVPGELFF.

The chain joins TRBV29-1 to TRBJ2-7, with 8 bases fitting TRBD1. The CDR3 covers 13 residues. CDR1 and CDR2 (germline): SQVTM, ANQGSEA. With V trimmed by 7 bases and J by 7 bases, 12 bases remained unmatched. CDR3 residues: CSGGTGDLGEQYF. The CDR3 DNA is TGCAGCGGCGGGACAGGCGACCTGGGGGAGCAGTACTTC.

This clone has only one observation. As the CDR3 is not closed by the conserved phenylalanine or tryptophan, this likely results from a read error. Because the CDR3's place on the DNA is in doubt, the DNA is left out and the CDR3 is given as listed by TCRdb. The V and J genes are TRBV5-7 and TRBJ1-1. TRBV5-7 is noted as an ORF with a role that remains uncertain. Termini included, the CDR3 measures 9 amino acids. The CDR3 here is CASRARGDG.

This chain links TRBV5-1 with TRBJ2-1; D might be TRBD1 (6 bases). The germline V and J ends were trimmed by 4 bases and 13 bases, with 24 bases remaining between them. Germline loops: CDR1 SGHRS, CDR2 YFSETQ. The CDR3 sequence is 15 residues long. CDR3 loop: CASSLRTDPGAPQFF. The CDR3 region has the DNA TGCGCCAGCAGCCTTCGGACCGATCCAGGGGCTCCTCAGTTCTTC.

The chain is built from TRBV29-1 and TRBJ2-7; D might be TRBD2 (6 bases). Germline V CDR1 and CDR2: SQVTM, ANQGSEA. V dropped 6 bases and J dropped 2 bases, with 14 bases sitting between them. There are 13 residues in the CDR3. Here the CDR3 reads CSVRGRFTYEQYF. CDR3 coding DNA: TGCAGCGTGCGGGGCAGATTTACCTACGAGCAGTACTTC.

CDR3 sequence reads: CASSLGDITEQYF. In nucleotides, the CDR3 is TGCGCCAGCAGCTTGGGGGACATAACCGAGCAGTACTTC. V usage is TRBV5-1 and J usage is TRBJ2-7; D perhaps matches TRBD1 (6 bases). Trimming shortened V by 0 bases and J by 6 bases, and 10 bases separated the two germline ends. This CDR3 has 13 amino acids. The germline gives CDR1 SGHRS, CDR2 YFSETQ.

This clone was detected only a few times. The chain uses TRBV6-1 and TRBJ1-5, with TRBD1 matching over 8 bases. Per the germline V gene, CDR1 is MNHNS and CDR2 is SASEGT. The junction had 8 bases not matched to a gene; V was cut back by 4 bases and J by 3 bases. CDR3 length: 16 residues. The CDR3 coding sequence is TGTGCCAGCAGTGGTTTTCAGGGGGCCCCCAATCAGCCCCAGCATTTT. This gives the protein CASSGFQGAPNQPQHF.

This clone was seen only a few times. The J gene is TRBJ2-7, the V gene TRBV7-2; weak D call: TRBD1 (6 bases). The CDR3 totals 14 residues. The germline CDR1 and CDR2 sequences are SGHTA and FQGNSA. V gave up 4 bases and J gave up 0 bases, with 10 bases separating them. The CDR3 coding sequence is TGTGCCAGCAGCTCGGACAGTAGCTCCTACGAGCAGTACTTC. The encoded protein is CASSSDSSSYEQYF.

This clone was recorded a few times. The V and J genes are TRBV30 and TRBJ2-1; 7 bases fit TRBD2. This CDR3 is built from 17 residues. Germline V gives CDR1 GTSNPN, CDR2 SVGIG (reference sequence). V lost 0 bases, J lost 2 bases, and 10 bases stayed unmatched. The CDR3 loop reads CAWSVLVSGGPYNEQFF. CDR3 sequence (DNA): TGTGCCTGGAGTGTACTTGTTTCGGGAGGACCCTACAATGAGCAGTTCTTC.

This clone turned up a few times. The V gene is TRBV15, the J gene TRBJ2-1; D remains ambiguous. The germline V gene encodes CDR1 LNHNV and CDR2 YYDKDF (reference sequence). V dropped 0 bases and J dropped 8 bases, with 5 bases sitting between them. This CDR3 has 12 residues. CDR3 region: CATSREMDEQFF. The CDR3 bases are TGTGCCACCAGCAGAGAAATGGATGAGCAGTTCTTC.

This clone was recorded at least ten times. V is TRBV18 and J is TRBJ2-7; maybe TRBD2 (6 bases). The CDR3 spans 12 residues. The V gene's germline CDR1 is KGHSH and CDR2 LQKENI. V was pared by 4 bases and J by 4 bases, with 8 bases between. Here the CDR3 DNA reads TGTGCCAGCTCACAAAGCGGGTACGAGCAGTACTTC. It is translated as CASSQSGYEQYF.

The chain joins TRBV30 to TRBJ1-1; the match to TRBD1 covers 7 bases. V was clipped by 5 bases and J by 4 bases; unmatched bases: 13. The CDR3 consists of 15 residues. The germline CDR1 and CDR2 sequences are GTSNPN and SVGIG (reference sequence). The CDR3 bases are TGTGCCTGGGCCCAGGACAGGCATGGGGGCACTGAAGCTTTCTTT. This translates into CAWAQDRHGGTEAFF. The variable domain in full, with the rest retrieved from reference TRBV30 and TRBJ1-1, is SQTIHQWPATLVQPVGSPLSLECTVEGTSNPNLYWYRQAAGRGLQLLFYSVGIGQISSEVPQNLSASRPQDRQFILSSKKLLLSDSGFYLCAWAQDRHGGTEAFFGQGTRLTVV.

The chain has TRBV5-1 and TRBJ1-2; D remains unclear. The CDR3 is 11 residues long. CDR1 SGHRS and CDR2 YFSETQ come from the germline V gene. V lost 4 bases, J lost 8 bases, and 9 bases lay in between. The CDR3 protein is CASSGLGGYTF. CDR3 coding DNA: TGCGCCAGCAGCGGACTAGGGGGCTACACCTTC.

The V gene is TRBV7-8, the J gene TRBJ1-1; D might be TRBD1 (5 bases). Germline CDR1 is SGHVS and CDR2 is FQNEAQ. With 5 bases removed from V and 8 bases from J, the gap between germline ends came to 9 bases. This CDR3 comprises 11 residues. CDR3 DNA: TGTGCCAGCAGCCCGAGGACAGAAGCTTTCTTT. This sequence encodes CASSPRTEAFF.

The J gene is TRBJ1-2, the V gene TRBV30; D might be TRBD1 (5 bases). V gave up 2 bases and J gave up 6 bases, with 7 bases separating them. The CDR3 loop spans 11 amino acids. CDR1 and CDR2 from the germline V gene are GTSNPN and SVGIG (reference sequence). Written as DNA, the CDR3 is TGTGCCTGGAGTAGGACACATGGCTACACCTTC. This sequence encodes CAWSRTHGYTF.

The chain combines TRBV7-2 with TRBJ2-7, with D possibly TRBD1 on 5 matching bases. This CDR3 spans 14 amino acids. From germline, CDR1 is SGHTA and CDR2 FQGNSA. Trimming took 2 bases from V and 0 from J, leaving 8 bases between them. The CDR3 bases are TGTGCCAGCAGCTTACGCCAGGGCTCCTACGAGCAGTACTTC. This encodes CASSLRQGSYEQYF.

This rearrangement joins TRBV5-4 to TRBJ1-1; 7 bases line up with TRBD1. The CDR3 runs to 14 residues. Losses at the gene ends were 3 bases for V and 4 bases for J; bases not matched to a gene: 6. Germline CDR1 and CDR2: SGHNT and YYREEE (reference sequence). The CDR3 here is CASSSKGQTTEAFF. The CDR3 bases are TGTGCCAGCAGCTCGAAGGGACAGACCACTGAAGCTTTCTTT.

The rearrangement joins TRBV29-1 to TRBJ2-3; possible D gene TRBD2, 6 bases. Germline CDR1 SQVTM, CDR2 ANQGSEA. The V end lost 1 base, the J end lost 1 base, and 9 bases lay between the germline ends. The CDR3 spans 14 residues. The CDR3 reads CSVEGGGGTDTQYF. Written as DNA, the CDR3 is TGCAGCGTTGAAGGGGGAGGAGGCACAGATACGCAGTATTTT.

CDR3 DNA sequence: TGTGCCTGGAGTGTACGTAGGAGCACGGCTCGAGGGACTGAAGCTTTCTTT. Its protein product is CAWSVRRSTARGTEAFF. J is TRBJ1-1 and V is TRBV30; D remains ambiguous. The CDR3 covers 17 residues. Germline CDR1 reads GTSNPN; CDR2 reads SVGIG (reference sequence). The V gene lost 0 bases and the J gene lost 5 bases, with 22 bases spanning the gap. The full variable domain, its missing parts supplied by reference TRBV30 and TRBJ1-1, is SQTIHQWPATLVQPVGSPLSLECTVEGTSNPNLYWYRQAAGRGLQLLFYSVGIGQISSEVPQNLSASRPQDRQFILSSKKLLLSDSGFYLCAWSVRRSTARGTEAFFGQGTRLTVV.

This clone was seen a few times. This sequence joins TRBV7-3 and TRBJ1-1; 9 bases are shared with TRBD1. The ends lost 3 bases at V and 4 bases at J; junction bases unmatched: 6. This CDR3 has 15 residues. CDR1 is SGHTA, CDR2 FQGTGA, per germline. CDR3 bases: TGTGCCAGCAGCTTCACAGGGGGCGCCCCCACTGAAGCTTTCTTT. Amino acids: CASSFTGGAPTEAFF.

The chain employs TRBV25-1 and TRBJ1-5; D not certain. V gave up 2 bases and J gave up 0 bases, with 8 bases separating them. From germline, CDR1 is MGHDK and CDR2 SYGVNS. The CDR3 consists of 15 residues. Here the CDR3 DNA reads TGTGCCAGCAGTGAAGGTCAGGTTAGCAATCAGCCCCAGCATTTT. This sequence encodes CASSEGQVSNQPQHF.

The gene calls are TRBV28 and TRBJ2-1; 9 bases fit TRBD2. The germline V gene has CDR1 MDHEN and CDR2 SYDVKM. V lost 6 bases and J lost 6; bases outside the gene matches: 12. The CDR3 sequence is 16 residues long. The DNA for the CDR3 is TGTGCCAGCAGGACCCAGCCTGGCGGGAGGGCCAATGAGCAGTTCTTC. Translated: CASRTQPGGRANEQFF.

This sequence joins TRBV7-2 and TRBJ2-7, with TRBD2 matching 11 bases. Germline CDR1 reads SGHTA; CDR2 reads FQGNSA. The CDR3 is 15 residues long. The ends lost 2 bases at V and 0 bases at J; junction bases unmatched: 0. CDR3 in amino acids: CASSLTSGSSYEQYF. CDR3 DNA: TGTGCCAGCAGCTTAACTAGCGGGAGCTCCTACGAGCAGTACTTC.

A few counts support this clone. V and J are TRBV29-1 and TRBJ2-2, with D hard to call. Germline loops: CDR1 SQVTM, CDR2 ANQGSEA. CDR3 length: 13 amino acids. The V end lost 4 bases, the J end lost 0 bases, and 6 bases lay between the germline ends. The CDR3 spells CSVGATNTGELFF. CDR3 bases: TGCAGCGTTGGGGCCACGAACACCGGGGAGCTGTTTTTT.

CDR3 region: CASSAAGAARGYTF. CDR3 coding DNA: TGTGCCAGCAGTGCGGCAGGGGCTGCTCGGGGCTACACCTTC. V usage is TRBV27 and J usage is TRBJ1-2; perhaps TRBD1 as D (6 bases). V was clipped by 5 bases and J by 8 bases, with 18 bases between them. The CDR3 sequence is 14 residues long. Germline V lookup: CDR1 MNHEY, CDR2 SMNVEV (reference sequence).

V usage is TRBV30 and J usage is TRBJ2-7; no reliable D call. With 6 bases removed from V and 6 bases from J, the gap between germline ends came to 21 bases. CDR1 is GTSNPN and CDR2 is SVGIG in the germline V gene (reference sequence). The CDR3 is 14 amino acids. This CDR3 reads CACGTSRQGSEQYF. The CDR3 region has the DNA TGTGCCTGTGGAACCTCGCGGCAAGGGTCCGAGCAGTACTTC.

The chain has TRBV20-1 and TRBJ1-2; D is ambiguous. This CDR3 has 10 residues. The V end lost 4 bases, the J end lost 3 bases, and 3 bases lay between the germline ends. CDR1 and CDR2 from the germline V gene are DFQATT and SNEGSKA (reference sequence). The CDR3 here is CSAIDYGYTF. The DNA of the CDR3 is TGCAGTGCTATTGACTATGGCTACACCTTC.